This T cell receptor (beta chain) was identified during a study of blood T cell repertoires in COVID-19. Across the study: From the United States, Italy and Spain came samples of acute and convalescent COVID-19. T cells, B-cell-depleted T cells, or PBMCs supplied cDNA or gDNA.

The germline V gene has CDR1 GTSNPN and CDR2 SVGIG (reference sequence). The V gene lost 2 bases and the J gene lost 2 bases, with 12 bases spanning the gap. This CDR3 spans 14 amino acids. Original processing methods: From reference gene primer amplification, estimates of nucleated cell counts were derived. Using immunoSEQ multiplex PCR, the repertoire was profiled, and TCRdb retains in-frame clones only, with some absent. Clone size and the V and J calls come from that table; the DNA yielded D and trimming. The profile shows about 90,000 clones, about 92% of them singletons. Source material: peripheral blood. The receptor comes from a woman aged 60 to 75 with active COVID-19. This chain joins TRBV30 and TRBJ1-2, with D unresolved. CDR3 residues: CAWSRTHGNYGYTF. The CDR3 DNA reads as TGTGCCTGGAGTCGGACTCACGGGAACTATGGCTACACCTTC.